This T cell receptor (beta chain) derives from a study of OX40 agonist ivuxolimab in advanced cancers. Repertoires were generated with immunoSEQ multiplex PCR, while TCRdb's copy carries only in-frame clones and drops some. This sample has around 39,000 clones; about 81% occur once, and the top ten carry about 20%. Looked up from germline, CDR1 is SGHTA and CDR2 is FQGNSA. The germline V and J ends were trimmed by 6 bases and 1 base, with 15 bases remaining between them. This CDR3 spans 15 amino acids. The TCR sequence derives from an adult with an advanced solid tumor such as melanoma, head and neck, liver or kidney cancer. This specimen consisted of CD4+ or CD8+ T cells sorted from blood, obtained in a trial of the OX40 agonist ivuxolimab. The J gene is TRBJ1-1, the V gene TRBV7-2; no definite D call. Here the CDR3 reads CASRTYETGNTEAFF. The CDR3 region has the DNA TGTGCCAGCAGAACCTACGAGACGGGGAACACTGAAGCTTTCTTT.